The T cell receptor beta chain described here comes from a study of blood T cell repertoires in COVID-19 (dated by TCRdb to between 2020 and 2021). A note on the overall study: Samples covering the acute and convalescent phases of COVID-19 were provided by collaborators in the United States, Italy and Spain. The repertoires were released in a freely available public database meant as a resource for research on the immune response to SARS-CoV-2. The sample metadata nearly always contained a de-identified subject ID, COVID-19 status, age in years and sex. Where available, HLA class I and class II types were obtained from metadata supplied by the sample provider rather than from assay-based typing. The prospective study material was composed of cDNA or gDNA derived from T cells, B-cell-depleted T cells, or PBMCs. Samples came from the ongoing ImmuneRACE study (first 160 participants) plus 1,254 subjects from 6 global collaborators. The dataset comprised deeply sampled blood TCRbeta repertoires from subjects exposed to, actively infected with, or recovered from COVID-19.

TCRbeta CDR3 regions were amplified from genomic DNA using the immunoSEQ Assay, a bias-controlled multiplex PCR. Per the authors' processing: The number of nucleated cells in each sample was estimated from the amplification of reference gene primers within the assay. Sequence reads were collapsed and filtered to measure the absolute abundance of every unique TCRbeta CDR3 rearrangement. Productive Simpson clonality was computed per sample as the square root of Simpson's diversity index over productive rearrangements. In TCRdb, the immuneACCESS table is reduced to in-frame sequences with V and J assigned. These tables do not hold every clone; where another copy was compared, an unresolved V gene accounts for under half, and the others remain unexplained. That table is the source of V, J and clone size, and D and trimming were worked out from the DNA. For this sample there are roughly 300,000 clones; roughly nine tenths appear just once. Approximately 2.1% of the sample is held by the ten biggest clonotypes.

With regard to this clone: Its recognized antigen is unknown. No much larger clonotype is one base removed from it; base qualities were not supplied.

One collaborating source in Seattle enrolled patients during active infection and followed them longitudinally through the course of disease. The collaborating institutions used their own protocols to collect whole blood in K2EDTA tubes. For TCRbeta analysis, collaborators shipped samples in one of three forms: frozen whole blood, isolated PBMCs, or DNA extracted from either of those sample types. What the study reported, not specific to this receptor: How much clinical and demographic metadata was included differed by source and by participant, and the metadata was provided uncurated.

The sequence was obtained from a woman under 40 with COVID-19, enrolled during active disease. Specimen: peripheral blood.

The CDR3: CASRQGLFQFF. Here is the DNA: TGTGCCAGCAGGCAGGGGTTATTTCAGTTCTTC. The rearranged chain carries TRBV11-2 and TRBJ2-1; the D gene is perhaps TRBD1, from 6 matching bases. Including the terminal cysteine and phenylalanine, the CDR3 comprises 11 residues. Just the 33-base CDR3 DNA is kept, in frame starting at base 1. The germline V gene supplies CDR1 SGHAT and CDR2 FQNNGV. Trimming removed 6 bases from V and 13 bases from J, leaving 13 bases between the germline ends.